The 2 T cell receptor beta chains given below trace back to one sample, sequenced in a study of cytomegalovirus exposure and HLA in healthy donors. The data were produced by immunoSEQ multiplex PCR, yet TCRdb's version contains in-frame clones alone and is incomplete. The sample has about 65,000 clones; 92% are singletons. Sequenced sample: PBMCs. These TCRs come from a woman between 18 and 30 years old in good health and CMV-seronegative.

The sample holds one count of this clone. V and J are TRBV2 and TRBJ2-7, with TRBD2 matching 11 bases. The germline CDR1 and CDR2 sequences are SNHLY and FYNNEI. The length of the CDR3 is 14 residues. The V gene end was trimmed by 4 bases and the J gene end by 2 bases; junction bases not matched to a gene: 1. The CDR3 loop reads CASSALAGAYEQYF. The CDR3 region has the DNA TGTGCCAGCAGTGCACTAGCGGGGGCCTACGAGCAGTACTTC.

The genes are TRBV27 and TRBJ2-5; 12 bases are shared with TRBD2. The germline V gene encodes CDR1 MNHEY and CDR2 SMNVEV (reference sequence). The CDR3 extends over 16 amino acids. The junction had 7 bases not matched to a gene; V was cut back by 4 bases and J by 4 bases. The CDR3 region has the DNA TGTGCCAGCAGTTCCAGACTAGCGGGAGCGCGAGAGACCCAGTACTTC. Residues: CASSSRLAGARETQYF.